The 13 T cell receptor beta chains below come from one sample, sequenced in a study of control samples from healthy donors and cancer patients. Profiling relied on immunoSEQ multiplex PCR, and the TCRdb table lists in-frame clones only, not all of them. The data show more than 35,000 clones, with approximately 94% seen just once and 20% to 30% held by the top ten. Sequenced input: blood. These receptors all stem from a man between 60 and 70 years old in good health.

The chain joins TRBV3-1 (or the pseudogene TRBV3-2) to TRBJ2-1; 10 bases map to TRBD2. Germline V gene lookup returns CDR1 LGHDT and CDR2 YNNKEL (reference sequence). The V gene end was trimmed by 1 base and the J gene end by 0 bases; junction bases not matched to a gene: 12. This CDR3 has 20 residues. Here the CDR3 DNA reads TGTGCCAGCAGCCAAGGGCTAGCGGGAGCCCTAAAGAGCTCCTACAATGAGCAGTTCTTC. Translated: CASSQGLAGALKSSYNEQFF.

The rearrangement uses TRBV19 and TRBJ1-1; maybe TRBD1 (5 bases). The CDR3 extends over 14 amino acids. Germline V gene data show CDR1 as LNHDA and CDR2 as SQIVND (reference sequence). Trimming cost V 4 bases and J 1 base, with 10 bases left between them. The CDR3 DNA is TGTGCCAGTAGTAAGGGGATTGCGAACACTGAAGCTTTCTTT. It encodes CASSKGIANTEAFF.

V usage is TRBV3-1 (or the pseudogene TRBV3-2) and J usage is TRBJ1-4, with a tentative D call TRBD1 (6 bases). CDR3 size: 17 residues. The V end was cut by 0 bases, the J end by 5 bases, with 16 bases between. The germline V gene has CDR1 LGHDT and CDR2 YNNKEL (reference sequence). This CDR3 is CASSQDPPGALNEKLFF. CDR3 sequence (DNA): TGTGCCAGCAGCCAAGACCCCCCAGGGGCCCTAAATGAAAAACTGTTTTTT.

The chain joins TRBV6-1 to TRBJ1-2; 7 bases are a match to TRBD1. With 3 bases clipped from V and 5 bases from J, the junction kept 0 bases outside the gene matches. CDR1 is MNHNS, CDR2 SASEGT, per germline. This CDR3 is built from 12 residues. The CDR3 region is CASSETGYGYTF. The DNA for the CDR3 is TGTGCCAGCAGTGAGACAGGGTATGGCTACACCTTC.

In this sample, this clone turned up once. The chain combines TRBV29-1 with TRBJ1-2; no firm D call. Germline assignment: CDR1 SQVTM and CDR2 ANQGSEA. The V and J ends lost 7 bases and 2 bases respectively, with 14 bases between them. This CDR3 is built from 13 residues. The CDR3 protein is CSDNRHYNYGYTF. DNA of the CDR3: TGCAGCGATAACAGACATTACAACTATGGCTACACCTTC.

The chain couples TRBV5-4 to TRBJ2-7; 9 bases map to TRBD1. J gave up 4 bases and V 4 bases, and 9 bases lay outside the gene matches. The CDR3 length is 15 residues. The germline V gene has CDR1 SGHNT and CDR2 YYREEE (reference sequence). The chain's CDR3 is CASSVETGGVYEQYF. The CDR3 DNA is TGTGCCAGCAGCGTAGAAACAGGGGGCGTTTACGAGCAGTACTTC. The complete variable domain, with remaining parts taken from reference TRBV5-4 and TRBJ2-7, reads ETGVTQSPTHLIKTRGQQVTLRCSSQSGHNTVSWYQQALGQGPQFIFQYYREEENGRGNFPPRFSGLQFPNYSSELNVNALELDDSALYLCASSVETGGVYEQYFGPGTRLTVT.

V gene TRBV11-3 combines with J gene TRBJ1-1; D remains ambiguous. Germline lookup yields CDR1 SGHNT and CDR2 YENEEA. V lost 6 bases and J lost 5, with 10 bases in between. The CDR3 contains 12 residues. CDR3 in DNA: TGTGCCAGCAGGAGAGGGAGGACTGAAGCTTTCTTT. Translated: CASRRGRTEAFF.

The CDR3 sequence: CASSRGIFQPQHF. CDR3 sequence (DNA): TGTGCCAGTAGTAGGGGAATCTTTCAGCCCCAGCATTTT. This rearrangement joins TRBV19 to TRBJ1-5; D gene ambiguous. The CDR3 is made up of 13 amino acids. Germline CDR1 LNHDA, CDR2 SQIVND (reference sequence). Trimming removed 4 bases from V and 6 bases from J, with 10 bases in between. The variable domain in full, with the rest retrieved from reference TRBV19 and TRBJ1-5, is DGGITQSPKYLFRKEGQNVTLSCEQNLNHDAMYWYRQDPGQGLRLIYYSQIVNDFQKGDIAEGYSVSREKKESFPLTVTSAQKNPTAFYLCASSRGIFQPQHFGDGTRLSIL.

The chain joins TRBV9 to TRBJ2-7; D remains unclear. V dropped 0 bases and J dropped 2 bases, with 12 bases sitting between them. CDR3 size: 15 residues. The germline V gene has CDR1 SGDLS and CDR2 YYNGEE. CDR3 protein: CASSVGGGFAYEQYF. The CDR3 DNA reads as TGTGCCAGCAGCGTAGGTGGCGGATTCGCCTACGAGCAGTACTTC.

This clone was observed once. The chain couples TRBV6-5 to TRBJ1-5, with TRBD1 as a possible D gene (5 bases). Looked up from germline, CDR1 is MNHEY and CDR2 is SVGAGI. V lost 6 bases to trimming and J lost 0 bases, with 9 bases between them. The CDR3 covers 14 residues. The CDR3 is CASRGTVSNQPQHF. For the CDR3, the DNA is TGTGCCAGCAGGGGGACGGTTAGCAATCAGCCCCAGCATTTT.

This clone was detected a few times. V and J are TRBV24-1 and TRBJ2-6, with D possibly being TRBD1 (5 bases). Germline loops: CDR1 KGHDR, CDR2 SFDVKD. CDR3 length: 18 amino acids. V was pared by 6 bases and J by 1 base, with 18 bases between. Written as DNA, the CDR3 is TGTGCCACCAGTTCAAGGGGCGCAGAAACTTCTGGGGCCAACGTCCTGACTTTC. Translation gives CATSSRGAETSGANVLTF.

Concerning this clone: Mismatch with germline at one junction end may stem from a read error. CDR3: CASSQDLRGVSF. CDR3 in DNA: TGTGCCAGCAGCCAAGATCTTAGGGGCGTGAGTTTT. The rearrangement links TRBV3-1 (or the pseudogene TRBV3-2) to TRBJ1-1; D might be TRBD1 (5 bases). From germline, CDR1 is LGHDT and CDR2 YNNKEL (reference sequence). The CDR3 length is 12 residues.

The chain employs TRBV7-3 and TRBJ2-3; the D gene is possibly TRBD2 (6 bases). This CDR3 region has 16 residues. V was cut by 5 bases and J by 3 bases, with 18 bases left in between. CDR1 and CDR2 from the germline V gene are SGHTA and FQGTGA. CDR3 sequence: CASSPGTDLVTDTQYF. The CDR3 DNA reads TGTGCCAGCAGCCCCGGGACTGATCTCGTAACAGATACGCAGTATTTT.